This entry lists 17 T cell receptor beta chains sequenced from one sample in a study of cytomegalovirus exposure and HLA in healthy donors. Amplification used 60 Vbeta primers and 13 Jbeta primers. Sequenced by immunoSEQ multiplex PCR; TCRdb stores in-frame clones only, minus some. The data contain under 150,000 clones, approximately 78% of them singletons. The sequenced sample consisted of PBMCs. Receptors originate from a woman between 35 and 50 years old in good health and CMV-seropositive.

The chain employs TRBV10-3 and TRBJ2-7; TRBD1 matches at 9 bases. The length of the CDR3 is 18 residues. V was pared by 6 bases and J by 4 bases, with 19 bases of the junction left unmatched. In germline, CDR1 is ENHRY, CDR2 SYGVKD. In DNA, the CDR3 is TGTGCCATCAGCGCCCCGGGACAGGGATCGAGACTTAGGTACGAGCAGTACTTC. Amino acids: CAISAPGQGSRLRYEQYF.

The rearrangement uses TRBV28 and TRBJ1-2; D ambiguous. Per the germline V gene, CDR1 is MDHEN and CDR2 is SYDVKM. This CDR3 comprises 14 residues. V was trimmed by 3 bases and J by 4 bases, leaving 12 bases between them. The CDR3 sequence: CASSFGVGVYGYTF. The CDR3 DNA reads as TGTGCCAGCAGTTTCGGCGTCGGAGTCTATGGCTACACCTTC.

The sample holds a few counts of this clone. V and J are TRBV7-9 and TRBJ2-1; TRBD1 matches 9 bases. CDR1 SEHNR and CDR2 FQNEAQ come from the germline V gene (reference sequence). CDR3 size: 16 residues. V gave up 1 base and J gave up 7 bases; unmatched junction bases: 8. As DNA, the CDR3 is TGTGCCAGCAGCTTAGTCCACGGGACAGGGCTGAATGAGCAGTTCTTC. Translation gives CASSLVHGTGLNEQFF.

The chain employs TRBV29-1 and TRBJ2-1; 9 nucleotides match TRBD1. Germline values: CDR1 SQVTM, CDR2 ANQGSEA. This CDR3 has 15 residues. The trim removed 4 bases at V and 5 bases at J, leaving 9 bases unmatched. The CDR3 coding sequence is TGCAGCGTTGTTAAGTTAGGACAGGGGAACAATGAGCAGTTCTTC. Residues: CSVVKLGQGNNEQFF.

In nucleotides, the CDR3 is TGCAGCGTTGAAAAGGGAGGGTATGGCTACACCTTC. Its protein is CSVEKGGYGYTF. The V call is TRBV29-1, the J call TRBJ1-2; D is uncertain. The CDR3 runs to 12 residues. Germline lookup yields CDR1 SQVTM and CDR2 ANQGSEA. Trimming pared 2 bases from V and 5 bases from J, leaving 9 bases between.

This chain joins TRBV10-3 and TRBJ2-3; D remains ambiguous. CDR1 and CDR2 (germline): ENHRY, SYGVKD. Trimming removed 1 base at V and 3 bases at J, with 11 bases between. The CDR3 consists of 15 residues. CDR3 in amino acids: CAISEFPLRTDTQYF. The CDR3 nucleotides are TGTGCCATCAGTGAGTTCCCCTTGCGGACAGATACGCAGTATTTT.

This clone has just a few counts. The chain has TRBV28 and TRBJ2-7, with 11 nucleotides matching TRBD1. V lost 2 bases, J lost 3 bases, and 0 bases stayed unmatched. This CDR3 spans 14 amino acids. From germline, CDR1 is MDHEN and CDR2 SYDVKM. The CDR3 is CASSLGTGGYEQYF. The DNA of the CDR3 is TGTGCCAGCAGTTTAGGGACAGGGGGCTACGAGCAGTACTTC.

This clone was seen once. This chain links TRBV10-1 with TRBJ2-3; D is uncertain. CDR1 and CDR2 from the germline V gene are WNHNN and SYGVQD (reference sequence). The V end was cut by 7 bases, the J end by 0 bases, with 17 bases between. The CDR3 is 16 residues long. This chain's CDR3 is CASTVTRRNSTDTQYF. The CDR3 DNA reads as TGCGCCAGCACCGTAACAAGGAGAAATAGCACAGATACGCAGTATTTT.

The rearrangement joins TRBV27 to TRBJ2-4; a weak D match, TRBD2 (6 bases). Trimming stripped 5 bases from V and 6 bases from J, with 17 bases between. The CDR3 spans 15 residues. Germline V CDR1 and CDR2: MNHEY, SMNVEV (reference sequence). The CDR3 DNA is TGTGCCAGCAGTCCCGGGGACTCCCGGATAAACATTCAGTACTTC. It translates to CASSPGDSRINIQYF.

The chain combines TRBV6-5 with TRBJ2-7; D ambiguous. Germline values: CDR1 MNHEY, CDR2 SVGAGI. The V gene lost 6 bases and the J gene lost 2 bases, with 8 bases spanning the gap. The CDR3 has 12 residues. The DNA for the CDR3 is TGTGCCAGCAGACACCTGCCCTACGAGCAGTACTTC. Amino acid sequence: CASRHLPYEQYF.

This clone was found a few times. The CDR3 coding sequence is TGTGCCAGCAGTCGACAGGCCCCTGGAAACACCATATATTTT. It codes for CASSRQAPGNTIYF. The chain employs TRBV7-9 and TRBJ1-3; perhaps TRBD1 as D (6 bases). Germline CDR1 SEHNR, CDR2 FQNEAQ (reference sequence). V gave up 6 bases and J gave up 2 bases, with 11 bases separating them. The CDR3 contains 14 residues.

The chain joins TRBV5-4 to TRBJ2-1, with 8 positions matching TRBD1. The V segment lost 1 base and the J segment 5 bases; nucleotides outside the gene matches: 2. The germline V gene encodes CDR1 SGHNT and CDR2 YYREEE (reference sequence). The CDR3 covers 14 residues. CDR3: CASSLWDRHNEQFF. CDR3 DNA sequence: TGTGCCAGCAGCTTGTGGGACAGGCACAATGAGCAGTTCTTC.

The chain is built from TRBV2 and TRBJ1-5, with D hard to call. The V and J ends lost 1 base and 12 bases respectively, with 10 bases between them. This CDR3 has 12 residues. The germline gives CDR1 SNHLY, CDR2 FYNNEI. The CDR3 here is CASSEGGFGQHF. The CDR3 DNA follows: TGTGCCAGCAGTGAAGGAGGGTTTGGCCAGCATTTT.

The chain couples TRBV4-2 to TRBJ2-7, with TRBD1 matching over 11 bases. The CDR3 spans 18 residues. Germline CDR1 LGHNA, CDR2 YNFKEQ. Germline trimming cut 0 bases from V and 0 bases from J; bases unmatched to any gene: 7. The DNA for the CDR3 is TGTGCCAGCAGCCAAGATATGGGGACAGGGGGGTTCTCCTACGAGCAGTACTTC. This sequence encodes CASSQDMGTGGFSYEQYF.

The genes are TRBV5-6 and TRBJ1-2; 12 bases fit TRBD1. V shed 4 bases and J 4 bases; nucleotides not matched to a gene: 14. The CDR3 is 18 amino acids. Looked up from germline, CDR1 is SGHDT and CDR2 is YYEEEE. The CDR3 protein is CASSESLRDRGRGYGYTF. DNA of the CDR3: TGTGCCAGCAGCGAGAGCCTCCGGGACAGGGGGCGAGGCTATGGCTACACCTTC.

This chain uses TRBV5-1 with TRBJ2-5, with D perhaps matching TRBD2 (5 bases). Between the trimmed V and J ends, which lost 10 bases and 1 base, there was a span of 14 bases. The CDR3 extends over 13 amino acids. Germline lookup yields CDR1 SGHRS and CDR2 YFSETQ. The CDR3 here is CASGYRGQETQYF. Written as DNA, the CDR3 is TGCGCCTCCGGATATCGGGGCCAAGAGACCCAGTACTTC.

The chain carries TRBV6-1 and TRBJ2-1; 7 bases are a match to TRBD2. V shed 4 bases, J shed 6 bases, and the junction held 9 bases outside the gene matches. CDR1 MNHNS and CDR2 SASEGT come from the germline V gene. This CDR3 is 15 amino acids long. The CDR3 DNA reads as TGTGCCAGCAGTGTGGCGGGAGCGAAACTCAATGAGCAGTTCTTC. Its translation: CASSVAGAKLNEQFF.